These 19 T cell receptor beta chains share one sample of origin, sequenced in a study of Graves' ophthalmopathy and Graves' hyperthyroidism. The study amplified TCR beta CDR3 regions using RNA transcripts. Scientists carried out first-round RT-PCR using HTBI primers and then a second-round multiplex PCR. Via MiXCR, TCRdb re-called the multiplex PCR reads, giving one row per CDR3 protein. The data show 600,000 to 650,000 distinct CDR3 sequences, 22% seen once. Sequenced: peripheral blood. These receptors all stem from a woman aged 18 to 35 with stable Graves' hyperthyroidism. Some clones in this sample may be carry-over from other donors' samples.

CDR3: CAWSAPSEQYF. CDR3 nucleotides: TGTGCCTGGAGTGCACCCTCGGAGCAGTACTTC. The rearrangement uses TRBV30 and TRBJ2-7, with D unclear. The CDR3 runs 11 residues. Germline V gene sequence: CDR1 GTSNPN, CDR2 SVGIG (reference sequence). Trimming removed 1 base at V and 7 bases at J, with 8 bases between.

The V and J genes are TRBV11-1 and TRBJ2-7; TRBD1 matches at 11 bases. The trim removed 4 bases at V and 0 bases at J, leaving 5 bases unmatched. The CDR3 has 16 residues. In germline, CDR1 is SGHAT, CDR2 FQDESV (reference sequence). Written as DNA, the CDR3 is TGTGCCAGCAGCTCCCGGACAGGGGGCTTCTCCTACGAGCAGTACTTC. This codes for CASSSRTGGFSYEQYF.

This clonotype was seen ten or more times. The genes are TRBV7-9 and TRBJ1-2; 8 positions agree with TRBD1. CDR3 length: 15 residues. The germline CDR1 and CDR2 sequences are SEHNR and FQNEAQ (reference sequence). Trimming cost V 3 bases and J 5 bases; bases outside gene matches: 8. CDR3 region: CASSFLDRDSYGYTF. The CDR3 DNA is TGTGCCAGCAGCTTCCTGGACAGGGACTCATATGGCTACACCTTC.

The V call is TRBV6-2 or TRBV6-3, the J call TRBJ1-5; D not resolved. Looked up from germline, CDR1 is MNHEY and CDR2 is SVGEGT. V lost 0 bases and J 4 bases, leaving 16 bases between the germline ends. CDR3 length: 17 amino acids. The CDR3 region is CASSYSSRKIWNQPQHF. CDR3 nucleotides: TGTGCCAGCAGTTACTCGAGTCGGAAAATATGGAATCAGCCCCAGCATTTT.

This clonotype has ten or more counts. This chain links TRBV12-3 or TRBV12-4 with TRBJ2-7; D remains unclear. This CDR3 comprises 14 residues. V lost 6 bases, J lost 1 base, and 13 bases lay in between. The CDR3, as DNA: TGTGCCAGCAGGGACCCCCACATATCCTACGAGCAGTACTTC. Its translation: CASRDPHISYEQYF.

J is TRBJ1-5 and V is TRBV20-1, with D perhaps matching TRBD1 (5 bases). The germline CDR1 and CDR2 sequences are DFQATT and SNEGSKA (reference sequence). Trimming removed 6 bases from V and 1 base from J, with 10 bases in between. This CDR3 region has 13 residues. DNA for the CDR3: TGCAGTGCAGCAGGGACGAGCAATCAGCCCCAGCATTTT. This codes for CSAAGTSNQPQHF.

The chain links TRBV6-2 or TRBV6-3 to TRBJ2-5; TRBD2 agrees at 12 bases. In germline, CDR1 is MNHEY, CDR2 SVGEGT. The CDR3 runs 14 residues. Trimming at V came to 6 bases and at J to 5 bases, leaving 4 bases not matched to a gene. The DNA for the CDR3 is TGTGCCAGCAGAAGACTAGCGGGAGTGGAGACCCAGTACTTC. Translated, it gives CASRRLAGVETQYF.

This clonotype was detected many times. This chain links TRBV6-1 with TRBJ2-7; possible D gene TRBD1, 6 bases. Germline assignment: CDR1 MNHNS and CDR2 SASEGT. The CDR3 is 15 residues long. V lost 4 bases and J 3 bases, leaving 16 bases between the germline ends. CDR3 sequence (DNA): TGTGCCAGCAGTGCATTTCCACGACAGGTCTACGAGCAGTACTTC. Its translation: CASSAFPRQVYEQYF.

This clonotype has a count of ten or more. The chain couples TRBV2 to TRBJ2-5; 9 nucleotides agree with TRBD2. Unmatched junction bases numbered 6, after V lost 2 bases and J lost 5 bases. This CDR3 has 15 amino acids. Germline assignment: CDR1 SNHLY and CDR2 FYNNEI. CDR3 nucleotide sequence: TGTGCCAGCAGTGAAATGCTAGCGGGACCGGAGACCCAGTACTTC. The encoded protein is CASSEMLAGPETQYF.

This clonotype was observed at least ten times. V gene TRBV6-2 or TRBV6-3 combines with J gene TRBJ2-6; 7 bases match TRBD1. The V gene end was trimmed by 2 bases and the J gene end by 0 bases; junction bases not matched to a gene: 13. CDR1 and CDR2 (germline): MNHEY, SVGEGT. The CDR3 spans 20 residues. The CDR3 DNA sequence: TGTGCCAGCAGTTACGGGAGCCGTGGGACAGCCCGCTCTGGGGCCAACGTCCTGACTTTC. Protein sequence: CASSYGSRGTARSGANVLTF.

This clonotype has at least ten counts. The rearrangement joins TRBV20-1 to TRBJ1-6, with a tentative D call TRBD1 (5 bases). Germline V CDR1 and CDR2: DFQATT, SNEGSKA (reference sequence). This CDR3 has 16 residues. V shed 1 base and J shed 3 bases, with 13 bases lying between them. In nucleotides, the CDR3 is TGCAGTGCTAGAGTGGAACCGAGGGGCTATAATTCACCCCTCCACTTT. Translation: CSARVEPRGYNSPLHF.

The CDR3 DNA reads TGTGCCTGGCTCCTAGGGGGGCGGTATGGCTACACCTTC. Its protein is CAWLLGGRYGYTF. V usage is TRBV30 and J usage is TRBJ1-2; possibly TRBD1 for D (6 bases). Germline loops: CDR1 GTSNPN, CDR2 SVGIG (reference sequence). The CDR3 spans 13 residues. Trimming shortened V by 5 bases and J by 5 bases, and 15 bases separated the two germline ends.

Notes on this clonotype: A much larger clonotype is one base distant, so this may be a read error. J is TRBJ2-5 and V is TRBV12-3 or TRBV12-4; D is possibly TRBD1 (5 bases). Between the trimmed V and J ends, which lost 3 bases and 8 bases, there was a span of 16 bases. This CDR3 is 14 amino acids long. The CDR3: CASSFGAGPDTQYF. CDR3 nucleotide sequence: TGTGCCAGCAGTTTTGGGGCAGGGCCGGATACCCAGTACTTC.

This chain uses TRBV7-8 with TRBJ1-5, with 11 bases lining up with TRBD1. CDR1 is SGHVS, CDR2 FQNEAQ, per germline. V shed 5 bases, J shed 2 bases, and the junction held 5 bases outside the gene matches. The CDR3 has 16 amino acids. The CDR3 spells CASSKDRGPGNQPQHF. In DNA form, the CDR3 reads TGTGCCAGCAGCAAGGACAGGGGGCCCGGCAATCAGCCCCAGCATTTT.

This clonotype showed up many times. The gene calls are TRBV7-6 and TRBJ2-7; D is undetermined. V gave up 5 bases and J gave up 1 base, with 12 bases separating them. The germline V gene has CDR1 SGHVS and CDR2 FNYEAQ. CDR3 length: 14 residues. The CDR3 coding sequence is TGTGCCAGCAGCCAATCCGACAAGTCCTACGAGCAGTACTTC. This sequence encodes CASSQSDKSYEQYF.

To note about this clonotype: As the CDR3 is not closed by the conserved phenylalanine or tryptophan, this likely results from a read error. The rearrangement joins TRBV29-1 to TRBJ2-7; a weak D match, TRBD2 (6 bases). This CDR3 spans 16 amino acids. Deletions cut 1 base from V and 1 base from J, with 17 bases between. Germline V gene sequence: CDR1 SQVTM, CDR2 ANQGSEA. CDR3 sequence (DNA): TGCAGCGTTGAAGCAGGCGCGAGCGGGCCTTCCTACGAGCAGTACTGC. Amino acids: CSVEAGASGPSYEQYC.

This clonotype was found many times. The chain links TRBV10-3 to TRBJ1-2; D is uncertain. Germline CDR1 ENHRY, CDR2 SYGVKD. The V and J ends lost 6 bases and 2 bases respectively, with 13 bases between them. This CDR3 is 14 amino acids long. The DNA for the CDR3 is TGTGCCATCAGGTCGCTATCAGAAAACTATGGCTACACCTTC. As protein: CAIRSLSENYGYTF.

This clonotype was counted only a few times. The chain employs TRBV7-2 and TRBJ2-5; D might be TRBD1 or TRBD2, each matching 5 bases. CDR3 size: 13 residues. Germline lookup yields CDR1 SGHTA and CDR2 FQGNSA. V was clipped by 6 bases and J by 5 bases, with 13 bases between them. The DNA for the CDR3 is TGTGCCAGCAGACAAGCAGGGACGGAGACCCAGTACTTC. It translates to CASRQAGTETQYF.

This clonotype appeared many times. This chain uses TRBV12-3 or TRBV12-4 with TRBJ1-6; tentatively, D is TRBD1 (5 bases). This CDR3 is built from 14 residues. V was clipped by 3 bases and J by 6 bases, with 9 bases between them. The CDR3 DNA sequence: TGTGCCAGCAGTTTTGGGGGGGTTAATTCACCCCTCCACTTT. Protein product: CASSFGGVNSPLHF.